The 29 T cell receptor beta chains in this list originate from one sample, sequenced in a study of Tregs in tolerant kidney transplant recipients. TCRdb keeps only in-frame clones here, not all; method: immunoSEQ multiplex PCR. The sample shows roughly 70,000 clones, 84% of them seen only once. The sequenced sample consisted of CD4+ T cells from blood. Receptors originate from a human donor in good health.

Details on this clone: This specimen includes other DNA sequences encoding the same CDR3. This rearrangement joins TRBV5-6 to TRBJ1-1; TRBD1 agrees at 8 bases. The CDR3 is 14 residues long. Germline-derived CDR1 and CDR2 are SGHDT and YYEEEE. J lost 1 base, V lost 2 bases, and 1 base had no gene match. In DNA form, the CDR3 reads TGTGCCAGCAGCTTCGACAGGGGGAACACTGAAGCTTTCTTT. The encoded protein is CASSFDRGNTEAFF.

This clone appeared once. V gene TRBV7-3 combines with J gene TRBJ1-1; D is uncertain. Germline V gives CDR1 SGHTA, CDR2 FQGTGA. The CDR3 sequence is 13 residues long. Trimming shortened V by 6 bases and J by 4 bases, and 12 bases separated the two germline ends. The CDR3: CASRMPGATEAFF. The CDR3 DNA is TGTGCCAGCAGGATGCCAGGAGCCACTGAAGCTTTCTTT.

This clone was picked up a small number of times. V is TRBV2 and J is TRBJ2-2; 8 nucleotides agree with TRBD1. Germline CDR1 SNHLY, CDR2 FYNNEI. The CDR3 is made up of 14 amino acids. Trimming took 7 bases from V and 6 from J; bases not matched to a gene: 7. The CDR3 nucleotides read TGTGCCAGCAATCTTAACAGGGGGTCCGGGGAGCTGTTTTTT. Protein: CASNLNRGSGELFF. The whole variable domain, filled in from reference TRBV2 and TRBJ2-2, reads EPEVTQTPSHQVTQMGQEVILRCVPISNHLYFYWYRQILGQKVEFLVSFYNNEISEKSEIFDDQFSVERPDGSNFTLKIRSTKLEDSAMYFCASNLNRGSGELFFGEGSRLTVL.

This chain connects TRBV5-1 to TRBJ2-5; D call uncertain. Germline CDR1 is SGHRS and CDR2 is YFSETQ. Trimming took off 2 bases at V and 3 bases at J, with 11 bases between the two ends. The CDR3 sequence is 14 residues long. CDR3 amino acids: CASSLGQSEETQYF. The CDR3 region has the DNA TGCGCCAGCAGCTTAGGCCAGAGTGAAGAGACCCAGTACTTC.

This clone has only one observation. The rearrangement uses TRBV11-3 and TRBJ1-2; D not certain. CDR3 length: 13 residues. CDR1 and CDR2 from the germline V gene are SGHNT and YENEEA. V was shortened by 0 bases and J by 6 bases, with 8 bases between the two germline ends. CDR3 nucleotide sequence: TGTGCCAGCAGCTTAGACGGTAATCATGGCTACACCTTC. It codes for CASSLDGNHGYTF.

The V gene is TRBV10-1, the J gene TRBJ2-3; the match to TRBD2 covers 13 bases. This CDR3 contains 15 residues. The V segment lost 4 bases and the J segment 12 bases; nucleotides outside the gene matches: 10. Germline assignment: CDR1 WNHNN and CDR2 SYGVQD (reference sequence). This CDR3 is CASSAGTSGEHVQYF. CDR3 nucleotide sequence: TGCGCCAGCAGTGCGGGGACTAGCGGGGAACATGTTCAGTATTTT.

The V and J genes are TRBV2 and TRBJ2-3; TRBD1 agrees at 8 bases. Looked up from germline, CDR1 is SNHLY and CDR2 is FYNNEI. The CDR3 totals 15 residues. V gave up 7 bases and J gave up 3 bases; unmatched junction bases: 9. The CDR3: CASTWRTGRTDTQYF. CDR3 DNA: TGTGCCAGCACCTGGAGGACAGGGCGAACAGATACGCAGTATTTT.

The chain recombines TRBV19 with TRBJ1-5; 8 bases line up with TRBD1. V was pared by 1 base and J by 6 bases, with 11 bases of the junction left unmatched. CDR1 is LNHDA, CDR2 SQIVND, per germline (reference sequence). The CDR3 is 17 amino acids. The CDR3 protein is CASSIALGQGARQPQHF. As DNA, the CDR3 is TGTGCCAGTAGTATAGCCCTAGGCCAGGGGGCTCGTCAGCCCCAGCATTTT.

The rearrangement joins TRBV30 to TRBJ2-5; 9 nucleotides match TRBD1. This CDR3 contains 13 residues. CDR1 GTSNPN and CDR2 SVGIG come from the germline V gene (reference sequence). Losses at the gene ends were 1 base for V and 5 bases for J; bases not matched to a gene: 2. CDR3 in DNA: TGTGCCTGGAGTGGGGACAGGGCGGAGACCCAGTACTTC. It yields the protein CAWSGDRAETQYF.

The chain employs TRBV11-2 and TRBJ1-2, with D uncertain. Germline lookup yields CDR1 SGHAT and CDR2 FQNNGV. CDR3 length equals 12 residues. V lost 0 bases, J lost 4 bases, and 3 bases lay in between. CDR3 loop: CASSLEAYGYTF. The CDR3 DNA is TGTGCCAGCAGCTTAGAAGCCTATGGCTACACCTTC.

V gene TRBV29-1 combines with J gene TRBJ2-3; perhaps D is TRBD1 or TRBD2 (6 bases each). In germline, CDR1 is SQVTM, CDR2 ANQGSEA. Trimming cost V 7 bases and J 0 bases, with 14 bases left between them. This CDR3 spans 14 amino acids. The CDR3 DNA follows: TGCAGCGCAGCAGGGGAGGCTAGCACAGATACGCAGTATTTT. This sequence encodes CSAAGEASTDTQYF.

This chain's CDR3 is CASSDVLEPQHF. CDR3 DNA sequence: TGTGCCAGTAGTGATGTATTGGAGCCCCAGCATTTT. The chain couples TRBV19 to TRBJ1-5; D remains unclear. This CDR3 is built from 12 residues. V was cut by 5 bases and J by 8 bases, with 10 bases left in between. The V gene's germline CDR1 is LNHDA and CDR2 SQIVND (reference sequence).

The J gene is TRBJ1-1, the V gene TRBV4-3, with D uncertain. CDR1 and CDR2 from the germline V gene are LGHNA and YSLEER. The CDR3 sequence is 14 residues long. The V end lost 2 bases, the J end lost 0 bases, and 7 bases lay between the germline ends. The CDR3 reads CASSQLGMNTEAFF. CDR3 coding DNA: TGCGCCAGCAGCCAATTAGGCATGAACACTGAAGCTTTCTTT.

The V call is TRBV29-1, the J call TRBJ1-2; weak D call: TRBD1 (5 bases). Trimming removed 6 bases at V and 3 bases at J, with 17 bases between. CDR3 length: 14 residues. CDR1 SQVTM and CDR2 ANQGSEA come from the germline V gene. CDR3 in amino acids: CSVGAGEGYYGYTF. CDR3 bases: TGCAGCGTGGGAGCGGGGGAGGGGTACTATGGCTACACCTTC.

V and J are TRBV19 and TRBJ2-2; possibly TRBD1 or TRBD2 for D (6 bases each). Germline CDR1 and CDR2: LNHDA and SQIVND (reference sequence). Trimming cost V 7 bases and J 5 bases, with 14 bases left between them. The CDR3 length is 14 residues. The CDR3 is CASNPWGATGELFF. CDR3 DNA: TGTGCCAGTAACCCCTGGGGGGCTACCGGGGAGCTGTTTTTT.

This clone was counted once. This sequence joins TRBV7-3 and TRBJ1-1; D unclear. The germline V gene encodes CDR1 SGHTA and CDR2 FQGTGA. Trimming removed 4 bases from V and 5 bases from J, with 14 bases in between. The CDR3 totals 14 residues. The CDR3 loop is CASSSLTLGTEAFF. DNA for the CDR3: TGTGCCAGCAGCTCCCTCACACTGGGGACTGAAGCTTTCTTT.

This clone was detected once. The chain couples TRBV19 to TRBJ2-7; no clear D. CDR1 and CDR2 from the germline V gene are LNHDA and SQIVND (reference sequence). Trimming took 5 bases from V and 0 from J, leaving 11 bases between them. This CDR3 contains 14 residues. CDR3 nucleotide sequence: TGTGCCAGTAGTGCCCTCTCCCGCTCCTACGAGCAGTACTTC. Protein: CASSALSRSYEQYF.

V usage is TRBV14 and J usage is TRBJ2-1; possible D gene TRBD2, 5 bases. Per the germline V gene, CDR1 is SGHDN and CDR2 is FVKESK. This CDR3 is 16 amino acids long. Trimming cost V 0 bases and J 3 bases, with 12 bases left between them. CDR3 region: CASSQDVGGGYNEQFF. Here the CDR3 DNA reads TGTGCCAGCAGCCAAGATGTTGGAGGAGGCTACAATGAGCAGTTCTTC.

This clone was detected only once. The rearrangement links TRBV7-6 to TRBJ1-3; the D is unclear. Germline V gene data show CDR1 as SGHVS and CDR2 as FNYEAQ. This CDR3 has 16 residues. Trimming left V 1 base short and J 4 bases short, with 14 bases between. The CDR3 coding sequence is TGTGCCAGCAGCTTAGAGGGTCCGGGCAGCGGAAACACCATATATTTT. Protein product: CASSLEGPGSGNTIYF.

The chain carries TRBV6-1 and TRBJ2-5, with D uncertain. Trimming shortened V by 8 bases and J by 2 bases, and 18 bases separated the two germline ends. The germline V gene has CDR1 MNHNS and CDR2 SASEGT. The CDR3 sequence is 15 residues long. CDR3 sequence: CASGPPGLTQETQYF. DNA for the CDR3: TGTGCCAGCGGCCCCCCAGGCCTAACACAAGAGACCCAGTACTTC.

The chain has TRBV11-3 and TRBJ1-1; no clear D. Between the trimmed V and J ends, which lost 5 bases and 4 bases, there was a span of 8 bases. The CDR3 length is 12 residues. Germline CDR1 reads SGHNT; CDR2 reads YENEEA. The CDR3 coding sequence is TGTGCCAGCAGCAAGAGTGGCACTGAAGCTTTCTTT. It encodes CASSKSGTEAFF.

The gene calls are TRBV18 and TRBJ2-4, with 7 bases lining up with TRBD1. The CDR3 has 16 residues. The trim removed 4 bases at V and 6 bases at J, leaving 12 bases unmatched. Per the germline V gene, CDR1 is KGHSH and CDR2 is LQKENI. The DNA of the CDR3 is TGTGCCAGCTCACAACTTCAGTGGGACAGAAGAAACATTCAGTACTTC. It codes for CASSQLQWDRRNIQYF.

The rearrangement uses TRBV7-8 and TRBJ1-1; D call uncertain. Germline-derived CDR1 and CDR2 are SGHVS and FQNEAQ. The CDR3 has 13 residues. Trimming removed 5 bases at V and 1 base at J, with 8 bases between. CDR3 DNA: TGTGCCAGCAGCACCACAAGGAACACTGAAGCTTTCTTT. Translation: CASSTTRNTEAFF.

J is TRBJ1-2 and V is TRBV5-8, with a possible D match to TRBD1 (6 bases). Trimming shortened V by 0 bases and J by 4 bases, and 16 bases separated the two germline ends. The CDR3 length is 16 residues. Germline CDR1 SGHTS, CDR2 YDEGEE. The CDR3 nucleotides read TGTGCCAGCAGCTTGGTGCGCTCTACAGGGTTCTATGGCTACACCTTC. Protein: CASSLVRSTGFYGYTF.

The chain is built from TRBV5-1 and TRBJ2-5; D possibly corresponds to TRBD1 (6 bases). The CDR3 runs to 15 residues. V lost 7 bases, J lost 0 bases, and 16 bases lay in between. CDR1 SGHRS and CDR2 YFSETQ come from the germline V gene. The CDR3 nucleotides are TGCGCCAGCGGGACCGATGGACAGTACCAAGAGACCCAGTACTTC. Residues: CASGTDGQYQETQYF. Combining the CDR3 with reference TRBV5-1 and TRBJ2-5 gives the whole variable domain KAGVTQTPRYLIKTRGQQVTLSCSPISGHRSVSWYQQTPGQGLQFLFEYFSETQRNKGNFPGRFSGRQFSNSRSEMNVSTLELGDSALYLCASGTDGQYQETQYFGPGTRLLVL.

This clone appeared a single time. This CDR3 is CASSGQGARANEKLFF. CDR3 DNA sequence: TGTGCCAGCAGTGGCCAGGGGGCGAGGGCTAATGAAAAACTGTTTTTT. This chain links TRBV2 with TRBJ1-4; 8 bases line up with TRBD1. From germline, CDR1 is SNHLY and CDR2 FYNNEI. Losses at the gene ends were 4 bases for V and 3 bases for J; bases not matched to a gene: 7. CDR3 length: 16 amino acids.

V gene TRBV7-2 combines with J gene TRBJ2-3; D may be TRBD2 (5 bases). Germline assignment: CDR1 SGHTA and CDR2 FQGNSA. The CDR3 consists of 11 residues. Trimming cost V 7 bases and J 6 bases, with 8 bases left between them. The CDR3 region has the DNA TGTGCCAGCACCTCGGGGGATACGCAGTATTTT. Translation: CASTSGDTQYF. Using reference TRBV7-2 and TRBJ2-3 for the parts outside the CDR3, the full variable domain is GAGVSQSPSNKVTEKGKDVELRCDPISGHTALYWYRQSLGQGLEFLIYFQGNSAPDKSGLPSDRFSAERTGGSVSTLTIQRTQQEDSAVYLCASTSGDTQYFGPGTRLTVL.

The chain joins TRBV7-2 to TRBJ1-5; D is undetermined. Trimming stripped 2 bases from V and 6 bases from J, with 8 bases between. Germline V gives CDR1 SGHTA, CDR2 FQGNSA. CDR3 size: 13 residues. CDR3 sequence reads: CASSLYESQPQHF. Here the CDR3 DNA reads TGTGCCAGCAGCTTATATGAGAGTCAGCCCCAGCATTTT.

The chain links TRBV6-1 to TRBJ2-7; D is undetermined. V was cut by 5 bases and J by 7 bases, with 21 bases left in between. The length of the CDR3 is 15 residues. Germline V gives CDR1 MNHNS, CDR2 SASEGT. Written as DNA, the CDR3 is TGTGCCAGCAGTACCGAAAAGAGACGGGTATCGGAGCAGTACTTC. Translated: CASSTEKRRVSEQYF.